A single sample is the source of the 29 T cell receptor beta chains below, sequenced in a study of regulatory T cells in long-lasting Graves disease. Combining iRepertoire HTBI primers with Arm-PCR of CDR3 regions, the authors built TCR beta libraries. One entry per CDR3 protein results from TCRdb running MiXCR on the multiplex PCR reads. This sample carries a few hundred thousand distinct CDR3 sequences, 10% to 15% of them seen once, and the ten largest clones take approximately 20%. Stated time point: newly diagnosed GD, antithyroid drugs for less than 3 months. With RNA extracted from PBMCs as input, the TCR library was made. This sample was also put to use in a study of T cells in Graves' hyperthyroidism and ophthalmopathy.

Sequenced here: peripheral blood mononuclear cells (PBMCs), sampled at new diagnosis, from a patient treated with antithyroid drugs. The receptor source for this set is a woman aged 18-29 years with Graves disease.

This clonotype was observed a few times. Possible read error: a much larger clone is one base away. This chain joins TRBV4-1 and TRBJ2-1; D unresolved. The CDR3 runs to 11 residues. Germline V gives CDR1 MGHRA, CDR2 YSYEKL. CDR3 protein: CASTYYNEQFF. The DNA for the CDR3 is TGTGCCAGCACCTACTACAATGAGCAGTTCTTC.

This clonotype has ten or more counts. The CDR3 coding sequence is TGTGCCACCAGTGCCGTCCCGGGGTTTCCTACTAGCACAGATACGCAGTATTTT. This codes for CATSAVPGFPTSTDTQYF. The rearrangement joins TRBV24-1 to TRBJ2-3; tentatively, D is TRBD2 (5 bases). The CDR3 length is 18 residues. In germline, CDR1 is KGHDR, CDR2 SFDVKD. V lost 5 bases, J lost 0 bases, and 20 bases lay in between.

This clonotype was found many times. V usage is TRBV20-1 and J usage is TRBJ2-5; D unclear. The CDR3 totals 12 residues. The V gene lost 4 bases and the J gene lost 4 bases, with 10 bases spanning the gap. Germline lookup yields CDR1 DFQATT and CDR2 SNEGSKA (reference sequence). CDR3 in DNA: TGCAGTGCTACAGCCTTACTAGAGACCCAGTACTTC. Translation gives CSATALLETQYF.

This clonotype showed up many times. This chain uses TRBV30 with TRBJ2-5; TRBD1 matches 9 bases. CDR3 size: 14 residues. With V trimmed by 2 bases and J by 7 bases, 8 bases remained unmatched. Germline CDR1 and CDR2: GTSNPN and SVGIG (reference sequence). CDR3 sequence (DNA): TGTGCCTGGAGTCGCCGGGACAGGGCTGGGACCCAGTACTTC. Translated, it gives CAWSRRDRAGTQYF.

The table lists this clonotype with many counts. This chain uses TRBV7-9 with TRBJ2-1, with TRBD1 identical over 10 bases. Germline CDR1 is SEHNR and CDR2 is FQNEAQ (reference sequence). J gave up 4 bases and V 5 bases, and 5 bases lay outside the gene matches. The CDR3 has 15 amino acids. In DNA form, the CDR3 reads TGTGCCAGCAGCCGGGACAGGGGAGGTTACAATGAGCAGTTCTTC. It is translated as CASSRDRGGYNEQFF.

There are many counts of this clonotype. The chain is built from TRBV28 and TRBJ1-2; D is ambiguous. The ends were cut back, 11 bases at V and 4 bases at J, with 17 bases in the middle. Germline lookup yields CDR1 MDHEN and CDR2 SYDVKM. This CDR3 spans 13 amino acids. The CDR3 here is CAAASSLGYGYTF. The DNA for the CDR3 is TGTGCCGCTGCTTCGTCCCTTGGCTATGGCTACACCTTC.

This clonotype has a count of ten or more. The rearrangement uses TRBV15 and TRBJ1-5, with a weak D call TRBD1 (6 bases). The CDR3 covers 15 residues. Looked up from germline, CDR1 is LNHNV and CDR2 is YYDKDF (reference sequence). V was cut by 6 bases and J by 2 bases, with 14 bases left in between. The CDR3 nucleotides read TGTGCCACCAGACTACGAAGGACAGGCAATCAGCCCCAGCATTTT. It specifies CATRLRRTGNQPQHF.

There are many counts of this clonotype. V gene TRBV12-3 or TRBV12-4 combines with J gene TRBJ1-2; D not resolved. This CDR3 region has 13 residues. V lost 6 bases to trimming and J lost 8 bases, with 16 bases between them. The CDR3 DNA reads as TGTGCCAGCAGACGCCCGGGGAGGAAGGGCTACACCTTC. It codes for CASRRPGRKGYTF.

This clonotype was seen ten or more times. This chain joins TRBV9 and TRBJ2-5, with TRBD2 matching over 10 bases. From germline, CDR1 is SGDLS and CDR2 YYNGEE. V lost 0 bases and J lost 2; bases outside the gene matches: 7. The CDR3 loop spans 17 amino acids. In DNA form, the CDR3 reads TGTGCCAGCAGCGTAGGCCTAGCGGGAGTAGGGCAAGAGACCCAGTACTTC. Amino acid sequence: CASSVGLAGVGQETQYF.

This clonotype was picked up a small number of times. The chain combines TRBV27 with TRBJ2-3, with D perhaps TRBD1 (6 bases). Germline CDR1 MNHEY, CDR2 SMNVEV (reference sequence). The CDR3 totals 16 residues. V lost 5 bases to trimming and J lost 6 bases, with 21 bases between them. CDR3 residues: CASSTTGPRKGDTQYF. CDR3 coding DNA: TGTGCCAGCAGTACAACAGGGCCGAGGAAGGGGGATACGCAGTATTTT.

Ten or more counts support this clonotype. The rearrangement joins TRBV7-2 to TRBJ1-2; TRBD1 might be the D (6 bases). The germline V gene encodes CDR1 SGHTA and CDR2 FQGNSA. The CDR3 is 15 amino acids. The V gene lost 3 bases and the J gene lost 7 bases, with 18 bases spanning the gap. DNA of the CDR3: TGTGCCAGCAGCTTCTACACAGGGTACGGTCGTGGCTACACCTTC. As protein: CASSFYTGYGRGYTF.

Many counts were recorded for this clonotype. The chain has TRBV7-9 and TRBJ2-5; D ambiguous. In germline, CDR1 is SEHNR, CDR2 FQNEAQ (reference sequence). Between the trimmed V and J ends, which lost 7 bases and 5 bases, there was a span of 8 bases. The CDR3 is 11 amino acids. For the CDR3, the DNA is TGTGCCAGCATCCGAGGCGAGACCCAGTACTTC. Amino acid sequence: CASIRGETQYF.

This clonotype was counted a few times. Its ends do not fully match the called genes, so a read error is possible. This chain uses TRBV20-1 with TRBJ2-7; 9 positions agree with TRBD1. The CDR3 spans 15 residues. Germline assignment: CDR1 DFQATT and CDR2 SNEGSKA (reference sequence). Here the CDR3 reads CNARSPGQGSYEQYF. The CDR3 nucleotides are TGCAATGCTAGATCCCCGGGACAGGGATCCTACGAGCAGTACTTC.

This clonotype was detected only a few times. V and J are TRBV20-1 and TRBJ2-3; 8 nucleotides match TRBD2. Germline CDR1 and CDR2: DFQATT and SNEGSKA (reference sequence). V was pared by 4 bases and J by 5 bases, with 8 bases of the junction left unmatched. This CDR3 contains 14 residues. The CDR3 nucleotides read TGCAGTGCTAAGGCAGCGGGAGAGGTAGATACGCAGTATTTT. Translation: CSAKAAGEVDTQYF.

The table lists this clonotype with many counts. DNA for the CDR3: TGTGCCAGCAGCCCCAGTTCGAGCGGCGATGAGCAGTTCTTC. Its protein product is CASSPSSSGDEQFF. V is TRBV7-3 and J is TRBJ2-1; D possibly corresponds to TRBD2 (5 bases). CDR3 length: 14 residues. From germline, CDR1 is SGHTA and CDR2 FQGTGA. V was shortened by 5 bases and J by 8 bases, with 16 bases between the two germline ends.

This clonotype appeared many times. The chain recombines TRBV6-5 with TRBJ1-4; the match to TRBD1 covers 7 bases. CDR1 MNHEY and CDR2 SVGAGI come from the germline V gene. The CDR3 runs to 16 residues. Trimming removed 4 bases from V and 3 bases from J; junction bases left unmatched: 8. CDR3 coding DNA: TGTGCCAGCAGTTCCGCGAGCAGGGGGGCTAATGAAAAACTGTTTTTT. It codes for CASSSASRGANEKLFF.

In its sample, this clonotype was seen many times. The CDR3 coding sequence is TGTGCCAGCAGCTTAGCGCGGGCGGGAGAATATTTGGGAAGCTCCTACAATGAGCAGTTCTTC. It encodes CASSLARAGEYLGSSYNEQFF. The genes are TRBV7-8 and TRBJ2-1, with 7 bases identical to TRBD2. The CDR3 loop spans 21 amino acids. The germline V gene has CDR1 SGHVS and CDR2 FQNEAQ. With 0 bases clipped from V and 0 bases from J, the junction kept 17 bases outside the gene matches.

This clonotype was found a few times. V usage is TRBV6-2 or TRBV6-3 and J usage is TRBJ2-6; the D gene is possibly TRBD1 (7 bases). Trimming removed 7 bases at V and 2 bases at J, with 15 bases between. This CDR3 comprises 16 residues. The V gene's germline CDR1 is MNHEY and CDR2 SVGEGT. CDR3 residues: CASTAGGWTGANVLTF. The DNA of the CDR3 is TGTGCCAGCACTGCAGGGGGGTGGACTGGGGCCAACGTCCTGACTTTC.

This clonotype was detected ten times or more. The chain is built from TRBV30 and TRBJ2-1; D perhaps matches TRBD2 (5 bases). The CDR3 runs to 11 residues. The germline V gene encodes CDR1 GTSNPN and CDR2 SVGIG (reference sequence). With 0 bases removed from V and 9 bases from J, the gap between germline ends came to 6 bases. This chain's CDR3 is CAWSVGSEQFF. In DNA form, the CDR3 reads TGTGCCTGGAGTGTGGGGAGTGAGCAGTTCTTC. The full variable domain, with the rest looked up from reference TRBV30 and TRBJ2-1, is SQTIHQWPATLVQPVGSPLSLECTVEGTSNPNLYWYRQAAGRGLQLLFYSVGIGQISSEVPQNLSASRPQDRQFILSSKKLLLSDSGFYLCAWSVGSEQFFGPGTRLTVL.

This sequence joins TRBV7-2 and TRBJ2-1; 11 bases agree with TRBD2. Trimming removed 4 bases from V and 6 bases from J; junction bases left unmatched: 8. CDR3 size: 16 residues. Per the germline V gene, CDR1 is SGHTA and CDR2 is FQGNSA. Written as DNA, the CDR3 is TGTGCCAGCAGCTCGCCGGGACTAGCGGAAATCAATGAGCAGTTCTTC. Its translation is CASSSPGLAEINEQFF.

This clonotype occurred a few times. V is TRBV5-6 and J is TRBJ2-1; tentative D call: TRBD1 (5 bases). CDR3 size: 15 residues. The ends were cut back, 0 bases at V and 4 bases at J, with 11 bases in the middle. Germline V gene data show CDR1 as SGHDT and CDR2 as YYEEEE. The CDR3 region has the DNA TGTGCCAGCAGCTTGGGGCAGGGATGGTACAATGAGCAGTTCTTC. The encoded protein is CASSLGQGWYNEQFF.

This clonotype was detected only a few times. The CDR3 sequence is CASSQVTGELGSYNSPLHF. In DNA, the CDR3 is TGCGCCAGCAGCCAAGTCACAGGGGAATTGGGATCCTATAATTCACCCCTCCACTTT. The chain couples TRBV4-1 to TRBJ1-6, with 7 bases that match TRBD1. The junction had 10 bases not matched to a gene; V was cut back by 1 base and J by 1 base. The CDR3 is 19 residues long. Looked up from germline, CDR1 is MGHRA and CDR2 is YSYEKL.

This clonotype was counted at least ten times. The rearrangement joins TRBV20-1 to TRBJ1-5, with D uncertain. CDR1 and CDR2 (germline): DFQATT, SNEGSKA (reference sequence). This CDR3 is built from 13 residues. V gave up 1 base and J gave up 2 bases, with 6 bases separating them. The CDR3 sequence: CSARGSRNQPQHF. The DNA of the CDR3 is TGCAGTGCTAGAGGGTCCCGCAATCAGCCCCAGCATTTT.

CDR3 in DNA: TGTGCCAGCAGTGTGTCGGCAGTGAAGGGAGGATTAGATACGCAGTATTTT. It yields the protein CASSVSAVKGGLDTQYF. The chain carries TRBV6-1 and TRBJ2-3, with D tentatively TRBD2 (6 bases). The CDR3 spans 17 residues. The V end was cut by 4 bases, the J end by 5 bases, with 22 bases between. Germline CDR1 reads MNHNS; CDR2 reads SASEGT.

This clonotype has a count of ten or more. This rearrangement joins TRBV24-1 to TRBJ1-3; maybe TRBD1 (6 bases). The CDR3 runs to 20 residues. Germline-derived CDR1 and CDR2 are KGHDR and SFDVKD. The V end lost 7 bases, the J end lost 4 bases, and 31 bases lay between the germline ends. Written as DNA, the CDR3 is TGTGCCACCAGCTCAACTCCAACCGGGTGTTCCAGGACAGAAGGAAACACCATATATTTT. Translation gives CATSSTPTGCSRTEGNTIYF.

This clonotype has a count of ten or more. The CDR3 loop is CASSSSVTGDTEAFF. The DNA for the CDR3 is TGCGCCAGCAGCTCCTCAGTGACAGGGGACACTGAAGCTTTCTTT. This rearrangement joins TRBV4-1 to TRBJ1-1; 8 nucleotides match TRBD1. The CDR3 totals 15 residues. Trimming removed 5 bases from V and 3 bases from J; junction bases left unmatched: 8. Germline V CDR1 and CDR2: MGHRA, YSYEKL.

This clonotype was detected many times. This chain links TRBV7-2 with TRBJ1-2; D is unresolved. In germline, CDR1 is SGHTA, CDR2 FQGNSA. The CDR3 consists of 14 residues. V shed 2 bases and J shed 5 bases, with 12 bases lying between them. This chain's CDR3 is CASSLSGLGYGYTF. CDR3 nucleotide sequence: TGTGCCAGCAGCTTATCCGGGTTAGGATATGGCTACACCTTC.

The CDR3 spells CSVEEAEGGELFF. CDR3 nucleotides: TGCAGCGTTGAAGAAGCAGAGGGCGGGGAGCTGTTTTTT. This rearrangement joins TRBV29-1 to TRBJ2-2, with a tentative D call TRBD2 (5 bases). The CDR3 loop spans 13 amino acids. Per the germline V gene, CDR1 is SQVTM and CDR2 is ANQGSEA. V lost 0 bases and J lost 7, with 9 bases in between.

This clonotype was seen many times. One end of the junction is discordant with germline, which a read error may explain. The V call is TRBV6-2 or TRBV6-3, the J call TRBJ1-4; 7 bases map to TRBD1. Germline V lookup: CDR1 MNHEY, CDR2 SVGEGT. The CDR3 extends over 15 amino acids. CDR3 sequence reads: CASSYTTGTSEKLFF. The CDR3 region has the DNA TGTGCCAGCAGTTACACGACAGGGACTAGTGAAAAACTGTTTTTT.